What follows describes a single T cell receptor beta chain. Its antigen is unknown. The data are from a study of CXCR3-negative and CXCR3-positive naive CD8 T cells. TRB cDNA was prepared as libraries by UMI-labeled 5' RACE. TCRdb reworked the 5' RACE reads into one entry per CDR3 protein, no DNA. Recorded for this sample: more than 70,000 distinct CDR3 sequences. The CDR3 contains 14 residues. Germline-derived CDR1 and CDR2 are MNHEY and SVGEGT. Overall study findings and caveats: Naive cells with CXCR3 showed TRB CDR3s that were more hydrophobic than those in CXCR3-negative naive cells.

Sequenced sample: naive CXCR3+ CD8+ T cells from blood. Stated subset: CD45RO-CCR7+CD27+CD95- naive CD8+ T cells expressing CXCR3 (TNR3+). V gene TRBV6-2 or TRBV6-3 combines with J gene TRBJ2-7; the D call from TCRdb, TRBD1, cannot be confirmed without DNA. The clonotype originates from a human donor in good health. Some clones in this sample may be carry-over from other donors' samples. The CDR3 sequence is CASSAGTGISEQYF.